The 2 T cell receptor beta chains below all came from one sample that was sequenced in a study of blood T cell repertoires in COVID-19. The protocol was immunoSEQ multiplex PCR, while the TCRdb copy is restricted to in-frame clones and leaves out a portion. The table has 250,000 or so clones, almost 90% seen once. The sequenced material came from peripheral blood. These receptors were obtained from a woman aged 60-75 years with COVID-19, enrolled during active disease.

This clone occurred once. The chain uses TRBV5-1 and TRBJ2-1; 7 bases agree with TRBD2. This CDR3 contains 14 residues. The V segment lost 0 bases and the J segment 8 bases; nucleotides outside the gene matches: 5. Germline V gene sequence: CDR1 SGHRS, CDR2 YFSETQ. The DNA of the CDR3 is TGCGCCAGCAGCTTGGCACGGACTAGTGATGAGCAGTTCTTC. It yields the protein CASSLARTSDEQFF.

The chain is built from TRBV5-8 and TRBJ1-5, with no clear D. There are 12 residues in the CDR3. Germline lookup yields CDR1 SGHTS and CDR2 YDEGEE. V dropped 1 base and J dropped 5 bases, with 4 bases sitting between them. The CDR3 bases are TGTGCCAGCAGCTTGACGGATCAGCCCCAGCATTTT. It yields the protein CASSLTDQPQHF.